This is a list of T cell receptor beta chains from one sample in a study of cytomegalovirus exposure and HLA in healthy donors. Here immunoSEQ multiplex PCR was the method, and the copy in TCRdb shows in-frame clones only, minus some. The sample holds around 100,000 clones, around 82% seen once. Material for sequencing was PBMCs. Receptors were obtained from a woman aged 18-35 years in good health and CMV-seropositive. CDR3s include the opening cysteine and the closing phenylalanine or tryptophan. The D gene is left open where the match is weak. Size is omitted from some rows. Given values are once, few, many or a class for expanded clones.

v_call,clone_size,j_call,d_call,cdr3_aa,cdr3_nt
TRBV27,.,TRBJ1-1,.,CASSLAGIGYEAFF,TGTGCCAGCAGTCTGGCAGGGATAGGCTATGAAGCTTTCTTT
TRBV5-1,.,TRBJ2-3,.,CASTLHQRSVATQYF,TGCGCCAGCACCCTTCACCAGCGGTCGGTCGCCACGCAGTATTTT
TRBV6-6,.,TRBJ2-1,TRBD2,CSLGGGAYNEQFF,TGTAGCTTGGGCGGGGGGGCCTACAATGAGCAGTTCTTC
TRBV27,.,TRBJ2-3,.,CASSPLRRGVTDTQYF,TGTGCCAGCAGTCCCCTCCGGAGGGGAGTGACAGATACGCAGTATTTT
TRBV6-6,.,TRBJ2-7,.,CASSAGISYEQYF,TGTGCCAGCAGTGCCGGGATCTCCTACGAGCAGTACTTC
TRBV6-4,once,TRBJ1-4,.,CASSDSAPPGGLFF,TGTGCCAGCAGTGACTCGGCGCCCCCCGGCGGACTGTTTTTT
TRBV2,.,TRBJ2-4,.,CASSMGGNIQYF,TGTGCCAGCAGCATGGGGGGTAACATTCAGTACTTC
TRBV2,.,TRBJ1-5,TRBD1,CASSERPGQGDGNQPQHF,TGTGCCAGCAGTGAAAGGCCGGGACAGGGGGACGGCAATCAGCCCCAGCATTTT
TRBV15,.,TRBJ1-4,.,CATSQGTTNEKLFF,TGTGCCACCAGCCAGGGGACAACTAATGAAAAACTGTTTTTT
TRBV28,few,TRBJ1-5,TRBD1,CASSPPPRSGQGANQPQHF,TGTGCCAGCAGTCCACCACCCCGGTCTGGACAGGGTGCAAATCAGCCCCAGCATTTT
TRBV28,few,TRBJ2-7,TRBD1,CASSQTGGVSYEQYF,TGTGCCAGCAGCCAGACAGGGGGAGTCTCCTACGAGCAGTACTTC
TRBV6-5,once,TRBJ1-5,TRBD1,CASSSIGQGRNQPQHF,TGTGCCAGCAGTTCCATTGGACAGGGCCGTAATCAGCCCCAGCATTTT
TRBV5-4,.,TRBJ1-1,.,CASRDLDRLNTEAFF,TGTGCCAGCCGTGATCTAGACAGGTTGAACACTGAAGCTTTCTTT
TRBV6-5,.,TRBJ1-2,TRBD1,CASSLRGTDGYTF,TGTGCCAGCAGTTTACGCGGGACAGATGGCTACACCTTC
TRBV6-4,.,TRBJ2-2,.,CASLARTGELFF,TGTGCCAGCCTGGCCCGAACCGGGGAGCTGTTTTTT
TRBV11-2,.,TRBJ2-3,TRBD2,CASSVGGGPYRGTDTQYF,TGTGCCAGCAGCGTTGGGGGAGGGCCGTATAGAGGCACAGATACGCAGTATTTT
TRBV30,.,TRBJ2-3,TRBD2,CAWRSHGRGSTDTQYF,TGTGCCTGGAGGAGTCACGGGAGGGGGAGCACAGATACGCAGTATTTT
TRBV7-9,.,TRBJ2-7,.,CASSFQGGYFYEQYF,TGTGCCAGCAGCTTTCAGGGGGGCTACTTCTACGAGCAGTACTTC
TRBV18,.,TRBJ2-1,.,CASLGVGGNEQFF,TGTGCCAGCTTGGGAGTCGGAGGGAATGAGCAGTTCTTC
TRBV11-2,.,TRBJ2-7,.,CASRVGGTPYEQYF,TGTGCCAGCAGGGTGGGAGGGACACCCTACGAGCAGTACTTC
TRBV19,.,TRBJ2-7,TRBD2,CASRAGFHNEQYF,TGTGCCAGTAGAGCGGGATTTCACAACGAGCAGTACTTC
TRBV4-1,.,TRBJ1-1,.,CASSGQGSNTEAFF,TGCGCCAGCAGCGGGCAGGGCTCGAACACTGAAGCTTTCTTT
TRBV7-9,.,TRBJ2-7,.,CSSSLIAGEQYF,TGTTCCAGCAGCTTGATTGCGGGCGAGCAGTACTTC
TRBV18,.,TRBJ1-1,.,CASSPPGWGEGMNTEAFF,TGTGCCAGCTCACCACCGGGATGGGGTGAGGGTATGAACACTGAAGCTTTCTTT
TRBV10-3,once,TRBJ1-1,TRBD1,CAIRGVTGAMRTEAFF,TGTGCCATCAGAGGGGTCACAGGGGCTATGAGGACTGAAGCTTTCTTT
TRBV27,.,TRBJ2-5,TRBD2,CASSWAGGTSGTQYF,TGTGCCAGCAGTTGGGCGGGGGGTACCTCCGGGACCCAGTACTTC
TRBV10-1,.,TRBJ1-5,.,CASSGCLGAINSNQPQHF,TGCGCCAGCAGTGGTTGTCTGGGGGCGATTAATAGCAATCAGCCCCAGCATTTT
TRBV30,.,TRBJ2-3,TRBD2,CAWRKRLAGDTDTQYF,TGTGCCTGGAGAAAACGGCTAGCGGGAGATACAGATACGCAGTATTTT
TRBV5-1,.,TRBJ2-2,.,CASSLGGTNTGELFF,TGCGCCAGCAGCTTGGGAGGCACGAACACCGGGGAGCTGTTTTTT
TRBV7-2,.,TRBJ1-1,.,CASGVGGSTEAFF,TGTGCCAGCGGAGTCGGGGGTAGCACTGAAGCTTTCTTT
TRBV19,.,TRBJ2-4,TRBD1,CASSFHRTGSLKNIQYF,TGTGCCAGTAGTTTCCATCGGACAGGGAGCCTCAAAAACATTCAGTACTTC
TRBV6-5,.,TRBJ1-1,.,CASSYAGVGNTEAFF,TGTGCCAGCAGTTACGCAGGGGTCGGGAACACTGAAGCTTTCTTT
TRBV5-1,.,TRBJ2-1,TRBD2,CASSSTGTSANEQFF,TGCGCCAGCAGCTCGACCGGGACTAGCGCCAATGAGCAGTTCTTC
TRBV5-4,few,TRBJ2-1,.,CASSLGTLAFAYNEQFF,TGTGCCAGCAGCTTGGGGACCCTAGCGTTCGCGTACAATGAGCAGTTCTTC
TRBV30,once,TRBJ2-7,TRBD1,CAWSEGTGGAYEQYF,TGTGCCTGGAGTGAAGGGACAGGGGGAGCCTACGAGCAGTACTTC
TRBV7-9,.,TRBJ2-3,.,CASSPGITDTQYF,TGTGCCAGCAGCCCGGGGATCACAGATACGCAGTATTTT
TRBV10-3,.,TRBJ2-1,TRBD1,CAISESDRGPYNEQFF,TGTGCCATCAGTGAGTCGGACAGGGGACCCTACAATGAGCAGTTCTTC
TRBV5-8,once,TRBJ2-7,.,CASSLAALYEQYF,TGTGCCAGCAGCTTGGCCGCGCTTTACGAGCAGTACTTC
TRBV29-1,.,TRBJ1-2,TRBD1,CSVGTGGVHGYTF,TGCAGCGTTGGGACAGGCGGAGTACATGGCTACACCTTC
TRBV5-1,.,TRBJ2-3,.,CASSLYLDTDTQYF,TGCGCCAGCAGCTTGTATCTAGACACAGATACGCAGTATTTT
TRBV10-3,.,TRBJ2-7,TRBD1,CAIRESGQGVNYEQYF,TGTGCCATCAGGGAGTCCGGACAGGGGGTTAACTACGAGCAGTACTTC